Shown below are 9 T cell receptor beta chains from a single sample sequenced in a study of PD-L1 blockade in urothelial cancer. The method was immunoSEQ multiplex PCR; TCRdb's version includes in-frame clones alone and lacks a portion of them. This table holds tens of thousands of clones, 82% found once. Sample time point: pretreatment peripheral blood. Material: PBMCs, obtained around atezolizumab (anti-PD-L1) treatment. Receptors originate from a middle-aged man with urothelial cancer.

The V gene is TRBV23-1, the J gene TRBJ1-2; D possibly corresponds to TRBD1 (5 bases). TRBV23-1 is annotated as an ORF whose role is uncertain. The CDR3 is 16 residues long. The germline V and J ends were trimmed by 1 base and 5 bases, with 17 bases remaining between them. The CDR3 DNA follows: TGCGCCAGCAGTCAATGGTTAACTAGGGACTCATATGGCTACACCTTC. It encodes CASSQWLTRDSYGYTF.

V gene TRBV7-9 combines with J gene TRBJ1-4, with TRBD1 matching 7 bases. Germline CDR1 reads SEHNR; CDR2 reads FQNEAQ (reference sequence). This CDR3 has 14 amino acids. With V trimmed by 1 base and J by 8 bases, 4 bases remained unmatched. CDR3 bases: TGTGCCAGCAGCTTAGAGGGGGCGTGGGAAAAACTGTTTTTT. It translates to CASSLEGAWEKLFF.

This clone is a singleton in its sample. The same CDR3 is also encoded by other DNA sequences in this sample. The chain joins TRBV18 to TRBJ2-7; 7 bases are shared with TRBD1. The germline gives CDR1 KGHSH, CDR2 LQKENI. The CDR3 runs to 13 residues. With 6 bases clipped from V and 3 bases from J, the junction kept 5 bases outside the gene matches. The CDR3 bases are TGTGCCAGCTCCCGTGGACAGGACTACGAGCAGTACGTC. It yields the protein CASSRGQDYEQYV.

CDR3 DNA sequence: TGTGCCAGCAGCTCAGGGATCCTCCCAACTAATGAAAAACTGTTTTTT. This encodes CASSSGILPTNEKLFF. This chain joins TRBV7-9 and TRBJ1-4; possibly TRBD1 for D (5 bases). Germline V gene lookup returns CDR1 SEHNR and CDR2 FQNEAQ (reference sequence). Trimming cost V 4 bases and J 0 bases, with 12 bases left between them. The CDR3 runs 16 residues.

J is TRBJ1-3 and V is TRBV28; D is perhaps TRBD1 (6 bases). The CDR3 is made up of 18 amino acids. Trimming took 6 bases from V and 3 from J, leaving 24 bases between them. Germline assignment: CDR1 MDHEN and CDR2 SYDVKM. The CDR3 nucleotides read TGTGCCAGCAGGGTTCAGACAGGTCGGAGTATTATTGGAAACACCATATATTTT. Translated, it gives CASRVQTGRSIIGNTIYF.

V is TRBV5-1 and J is TRBJ2-2; 8 nucleotides align to TRBD1. The CDR3 is 17 residues long. Germline trimming cut 2 bases from V and 1 base from J; bases unmatched to any gene: 7. Germline V gives CDR1 SGHRS, CDR2 YFSETQ. The CDR3 DNA is TGCGCCAGCAGCTTTACCTCCGGGACAGGGAACACCGGGGAGCTGTTTTTT. This translates into CASSFTSGTGNTGELFF.

The J gene is TRBJ1-6, the V gene TRBV5-1; possible D gene TRBD1, 5 bases. Trimming removed 4 bases at V and 9 bases at J, with 20 bases between. Per germline, CDR1 SGHRS and CDR2 YFSETQ. The CDR3 length is 16 residues. The CDR3: CASSGNPGTRGSPLHF. CDR3 in DNA: TGCGCCAGCAGCGGTAACCCCGGGACTCGCGGTTCACCCCTCCACTTT.

V is TRBV5-1 and J is TRBJ2-2; 13 positions agree with TRBD2. The germline CDR1 and CDR2 sequences are SGHRS and YFSETQ. V shed 0 bases, J shed 9 bases, and the junction held 8 bases outside the gene matches. This CDR3 comprises 17 residues. The CDR3: CASSLELAGGPGRELFF. The DNA of the CDR3 is TGCGCCAGCAGCTTGGAACTAGCGGGAGGGCCAGGCCGGGAGCTGTTTTTT.

This chain links TRBV19 with TRBJ2-3, with 12 nucleotides matching TRBD2. This CDR3 has 18 amino acids. J was trimmed by 3 bases and V by 5 bases; bases with no gene match: 12. The germline V gene has CDR1 LNHDA and CDR2 SQIVND (reference sequence). The CDR3 DNA reads TGTGCCAGTAGTGAAACTAGCGGGGGGCCCTATGTGACAGATACGCAGTATTTT. It translates to CASSETSGGPYVTDTQYF.